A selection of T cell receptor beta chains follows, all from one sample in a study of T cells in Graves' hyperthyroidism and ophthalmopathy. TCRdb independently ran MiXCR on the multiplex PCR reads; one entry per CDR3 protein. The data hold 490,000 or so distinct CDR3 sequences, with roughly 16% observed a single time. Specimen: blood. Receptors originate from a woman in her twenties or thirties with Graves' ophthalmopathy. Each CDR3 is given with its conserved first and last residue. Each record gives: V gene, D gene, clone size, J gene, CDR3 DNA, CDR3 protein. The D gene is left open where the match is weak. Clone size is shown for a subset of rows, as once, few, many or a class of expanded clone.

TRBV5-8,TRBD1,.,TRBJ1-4,TGTGCCAGCAGCTTGAGGGCATCGAGGGGGCAGGGACTGTTTTTT,CASSLRASRGQGLFF
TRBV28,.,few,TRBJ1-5,TGTGCCAGCAGTTTTTTCACTCTATATAGCAATCAGCCCCAGCATTTT,CASSFFTLYSNQPQHF
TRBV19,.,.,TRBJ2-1,TGTGCCAGTACCCATTCAGGGGCATCCTACAATGAGCAGTTCTTC,CASTHSGASYNEQFF
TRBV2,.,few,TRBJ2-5,TGTGCCAGCCTCGGACTAAAGGGGACCCAGTACTTC,CASLGLKGTQYF
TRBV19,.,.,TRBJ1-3,TGTGCCAGCGGAGTGGGGGCCTCTGGAAACACCATATATTTT,CASGVGASGNTIYF
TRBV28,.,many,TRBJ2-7,TGTGCCAGCAGTGGATTGACAGGAAGAGGCTCCTACGAGCAGTACTTC,CASSGLTGRGSYEQYF
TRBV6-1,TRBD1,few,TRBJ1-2,TGTGCCACCAGGGGGCAGGGAGAGAGTGGCTACACCTTC,CATRGQGESGYTF
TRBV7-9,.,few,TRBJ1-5,TGTGCCAGCGGAGGATTGTCGAGCAATCAGCCCCAGCATTTT,CASGGLSSNQPQHF
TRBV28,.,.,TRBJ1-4,TGTGCCAGCAGCGCACTAGGGGGACGGGATGCAACTAATGGAAAACTGTTTTTT,CASSALGGRDATNGKLFF
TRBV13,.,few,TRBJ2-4,TGTGCCAGCAGCTTAACAGGGAGTGGGGCCAAAAACATTCAGTACTTC,CASSLTGSGAKNIQYF
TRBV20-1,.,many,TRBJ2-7,TGCAGTGCTCGTCCGATCCTCGAGCAGTACTTC,CSARPILEQYF
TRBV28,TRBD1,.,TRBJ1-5,TGTGCCAGCAGATCTCCGGGACAGGGTATAGATCAGCCCCAGCATTTT,CASRSPGQGIDQPQHF
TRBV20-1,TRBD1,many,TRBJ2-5,TGCAGTGCTAGAGCCACAGGGGTACTAGGGACCCAGTACTTC,CSARATGVLGTQYF
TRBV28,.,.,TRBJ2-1,TGTGCCAGCAGTTTAAGGGACTTGGGAGGGGGTGAGCAGTCCTTC,CASSLRDLGGGEQSF
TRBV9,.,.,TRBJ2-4,TGTGCCAGCAGCGCCTCGCAACTTAACATTCAGTACTTC,CASSASQLNIQYF
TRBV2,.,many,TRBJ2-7,TGTGCCAGCACCTCAGATCGGGGGCGTCACTACGAGCAGTACTTC,CASTSDRGRHYEQYF
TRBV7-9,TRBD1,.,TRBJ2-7,TGTGCCAGCAGCTTCCTCGATTCCTACGGGACAGGGTTGGCCTACGAGCAGTACTTC,CASSFLDSYGTGLAYEQYF
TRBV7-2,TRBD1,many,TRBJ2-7,TGTGCCAGCAGCTTGGCCGGGACAGGGATAGACGAGCAGTACTTC,CASSLAGTGIDEQYF
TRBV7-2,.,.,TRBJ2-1,TGTGCCAGCAGCTGGGTGGGAGGCTCCTACAATGAGCAGTTCTTC,CASSWVGGSYNEQFF
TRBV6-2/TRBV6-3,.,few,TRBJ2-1,TGTGCCAGCAGTCCTCGACTGCCCCGGTTTGAGCAGTTCTTC,CASSPRLPRFEQFF
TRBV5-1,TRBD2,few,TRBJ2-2,TGCGCCAGCAGCTCCGGACTAGCGGGATCGGCCGGGGAGCTGTTTTTT,CASSSGLAGSAGELFF
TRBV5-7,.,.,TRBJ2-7,TGTGCCAGCAGTTTTCTGGGACTTGTCTCCTACGAGCAGTACTTC,CASSFLGLVSYEQYF
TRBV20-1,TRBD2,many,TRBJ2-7,TGCAGTGCTAAAAGCGGGAGCCTATACGAGCAGTACTTC,CSAKSGSLYEQYF
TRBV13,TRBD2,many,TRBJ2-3,TGTGCCAGCAGCGGCGGACTAGGGCGGACAGATACGCAGTATTTT,CASSGGLGRTDTQYF
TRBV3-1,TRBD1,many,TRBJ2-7,TGTGCCAGCAGCCACGGACAGGGGCTGATATCCCTTCTTCTAGGCGAGCAGTACTTC,CASSHGQGLISLLLGEQYF
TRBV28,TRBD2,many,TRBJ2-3,TGTGCCAGCAGTTCCCTAAGCCAACTAGCGGGCACGCAGTATTTT,CASSSLSQLAGTQYF
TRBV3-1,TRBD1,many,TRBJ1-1,TGTGCCAGCAGCCAAGCAGGGGGGGGGAACACTGAAGCTTTCTTT,CASSQAGGGNTEAFF
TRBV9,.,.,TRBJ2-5,TGTGCCAGCAGCGCCAACCAGAGACGTCAAGAGACCCAGTACTTC,CASSANQRRQETQYF
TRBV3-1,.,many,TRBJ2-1,TGTGCCAGCAGCCAAGTGGTGCGAGCGTTGAGCTCCTACAATGAGCAGTTCTTC,CASSQVVRALSSYNEQFF
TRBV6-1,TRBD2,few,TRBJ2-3,TGTGCCACCGATAGCGGGATGGGAGATACGCAGTATTTT,CATDSGMGDTQYF
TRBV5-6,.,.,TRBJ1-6,TGTGCCAGCAGCTTGGGGAATATGTTTCATTCACCCCTCCACTTT,CASSLGNMFHSPLHF
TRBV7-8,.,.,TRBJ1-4,TGTGCCAGCAGGGGCCCCAGAGGAGGCTCTAATGAAAAACTGTTTTTT,CASRGPRGGSNEKLFF
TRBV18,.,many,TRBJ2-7,TGTGCCAGCTCACCAGAGACAGATCCCGAGCAGTACTTC,CASSPETDPEQYF
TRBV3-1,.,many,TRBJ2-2,TGTGCCAGCAGCCCTCGTAGGCCGGAGGCGAACACCGGGGAGCTGTTTTTT,CASSPRRPEANTGELFF
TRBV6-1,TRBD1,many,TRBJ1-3,TGTGCCAGCAGTGAAGCGGTCGGGACAGCTGGAAACACCATATATTTT,CASSEAVGTAGNTIYF
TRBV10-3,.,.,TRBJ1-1,TGTGCCAGCCTACAGAGCGGCATGAACACTGAAGCTTTCTTT,CASLQSGMNTEAFF
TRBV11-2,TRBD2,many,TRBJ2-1,TGTGCCAGCAGCTTAGGCTCCTTTTCCTTTAGCGGGAGGGACAATGAGCAGTTCTTC,CASSLGSFSFSGRDNEQFF
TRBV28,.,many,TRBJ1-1,TGTGCCAGCAGTCCCTGGGCAGAACGGACTGAAGCTTTCTTT,CASSPWAERTEAFF
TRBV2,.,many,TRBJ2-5,TGTGCCAGCAGTGAGGATAGGGGCCAAGAGACCCAGTACTTC,CASSEDRGQETQYF
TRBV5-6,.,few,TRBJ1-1,TGTGCCAGCAGCCCGTTAGTGGGGAACACTGAAGCTTTCTTT,CASSPLVGNTEAFF
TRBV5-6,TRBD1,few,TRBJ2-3,TGTGCCAGCAGCCGTTCCTTCGACAGGGGTCCAGGCGATACGCAGTATTTT,CASSRSFDRGPGDTQYF
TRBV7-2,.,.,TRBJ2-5,TGTGCCAGCACCAACACTAGGGAGGCGGAGACCCAGTACTTC,CASTNTREAETQYF
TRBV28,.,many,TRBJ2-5,TGTGCCAGCAGTTTATTCGGTCGAGGAGAGACCCAGTACTTC,CASSLFGRGETQYF
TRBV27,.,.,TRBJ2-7,TGTGCCAGCAGTTTATTAGTCCCCCCCTACGAGCAGTACTTC,CASSLLVPPYEQYF
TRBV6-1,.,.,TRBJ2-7,TGTGCCAGCAGCGGCTTGGGGGAGCAGTACTTC,CASSGLGEQYF
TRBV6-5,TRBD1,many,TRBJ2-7,TGTGCCAGCAGTTACCGGGACAGGGGCTACGAGCAGTACTTC,CASSYRDRGYEQYF
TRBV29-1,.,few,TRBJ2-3,TGCAGCGCGGAGGGGGGCACAGATACGCAGTATTTT,CSAEGGTDTQYF
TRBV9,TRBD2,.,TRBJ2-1,TGTGCCAGCAGCGAAAGATTGACTAGCGGGAGTACGAATGAGCAGTTCTTC,CASSERLTSGSTNEQFF
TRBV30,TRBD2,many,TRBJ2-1,TGTGCCTGGAGCAAACTAGCGGGGGCCAATGAGCAGTTCTTC,CAWSKLAGANEQFF
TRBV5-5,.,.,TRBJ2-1,TGTGCCAGCAGCTTCGGCGGGCTTAATCACAATGAGCAGTTCTTC,CASSFGGLNHNEQFF
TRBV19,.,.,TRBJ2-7,TGTGCCAGTAGTATGGGTGACCTATACGAGCAGTACTTC,CASSMGDLYEQYF
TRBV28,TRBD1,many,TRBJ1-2,TGTGCCAGCAGGAGCACTGGGACAGGGAGTTACGGCTACACCTTC,CASRSTGTGSYGYTF
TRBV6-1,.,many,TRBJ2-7,TGTGCCAGCAGTTCCCGCAGGGATACGGACTACGAGCAGTACTTC,CASSSRRDTDYEQYF
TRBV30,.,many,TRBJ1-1,TGTGCCTGGAGTGTACTAGGTTACGGGGGTGAAGCTTTCTTT,CAWSVLGYGGEAFF
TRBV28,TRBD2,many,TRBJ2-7,TGTGCCAGCACCGGGGAGGGGGAGCAGTACTTC,CASTGEGEQYF
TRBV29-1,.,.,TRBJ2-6,TGCAGCGTTGAGGCGGAGGGGGCGCTGGGGGCCAACGTCCTGACTTTC,CSVEAEGALGANVLTF
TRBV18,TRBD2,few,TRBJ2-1,TGTGCCAGCTCACCGACTAGCGGGAGGGGTGAGCAGTTCTTC,CASSPTSGRGEQFF
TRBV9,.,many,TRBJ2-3,TGTGCCAGCAGCGTACCAGGGGACGGGGGCACAGATACGCAGTATTTT,CASSVPGDGGTDTQYF
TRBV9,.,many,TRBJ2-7,TGTGCCAGCAGCGTAGAAGCAGGGTCCGTTTACGAGCAGTACTTC,CASSVEAGSVYEQYF